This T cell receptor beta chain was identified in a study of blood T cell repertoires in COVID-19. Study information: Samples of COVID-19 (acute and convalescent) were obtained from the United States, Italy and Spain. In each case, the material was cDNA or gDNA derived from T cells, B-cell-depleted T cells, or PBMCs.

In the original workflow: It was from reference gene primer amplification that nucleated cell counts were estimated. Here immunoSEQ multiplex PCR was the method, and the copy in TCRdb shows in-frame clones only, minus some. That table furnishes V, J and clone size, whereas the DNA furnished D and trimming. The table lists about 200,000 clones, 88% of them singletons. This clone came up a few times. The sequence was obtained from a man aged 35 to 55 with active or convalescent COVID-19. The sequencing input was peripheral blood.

The CDR3 bases are TGTGCCAGCAGCTTGGGGGGTGACATACAGGGGCCGAACACTGAAGCTTTCTTT. Translated: CASSLGGDIQGPNTEAFF. The rearrangement uses TRBV5-4 and TRBJ1-1, with 7 bases that match TRBD1. V lost 0 bases and J lost 1; bases outside the gene matches: 12. The CDR3 loop spans 18 amino acids. Per germline, CDR1 SGHNT and CDR2 YYREEE (reference sequence).